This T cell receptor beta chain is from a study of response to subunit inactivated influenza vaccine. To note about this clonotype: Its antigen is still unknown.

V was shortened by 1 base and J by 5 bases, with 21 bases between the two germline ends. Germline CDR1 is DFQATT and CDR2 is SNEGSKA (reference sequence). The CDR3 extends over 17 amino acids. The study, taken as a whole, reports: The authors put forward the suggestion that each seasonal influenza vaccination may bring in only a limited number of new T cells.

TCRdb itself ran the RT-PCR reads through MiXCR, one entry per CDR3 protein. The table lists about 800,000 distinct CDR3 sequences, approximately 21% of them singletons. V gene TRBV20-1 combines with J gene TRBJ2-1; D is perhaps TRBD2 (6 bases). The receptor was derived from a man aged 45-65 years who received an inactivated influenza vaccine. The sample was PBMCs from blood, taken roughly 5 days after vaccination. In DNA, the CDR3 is TGCAGTGCTAGAGTCCGCCCCTCCGGGACTTCCAACAATGAGCAGTTCTTC. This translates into CSARVRPSGTSNNEQFF.